This T cell receptor beta chain is from a study of identical twins. This clonotype was seen repeatedly, ten times or more. Its antigen remains unidentified. Healthy Caucasians made up all donors. The germline gives CDR1 ENHRY, CDR2 SYGVKD. CDR3 size: 16 residues. Trimming took 3 bases from V and 1 from J, leaving 15 bases between them. Addition of a universal primer site occurred through template switching, and cDNA carried unique molecular identifiers. TCRdb re-analysed the 5' RACE reads in MiXCR, keeping a single row per CDR3 protein. This sample has 150,000 or so distinct CDR3 sequences, with around 3.6% found just once. The study, taken as a whole, reports: Models, which agreed with sharing between unrelated individuals, nonetheless underestimated the out-of-frame TCR alpha sharing seen in monozygotic twins. Abundant beta clonotypes from cord blood bore fewer insertions; memory repertoires lacked this pattern.

Material: memory T cells sorted from blood. This chain connects TRBV10-3 to TRBJ2-5, with D perhaps TRBD2 (7 bases). This clonotype was obtained from a man between 18 and 35 years old in good health. CDR3 protein: CAISDPGEGLQETQYF. The CDR3 DNA reads as TGTGCCATCAGTGACCCAGGGGAGGGCCTCCAAGAGACCCAGTACTTC.